Described below is a single T cell receptor (beta chain) sequence and its context. The sample belongs to a study of immune evolution from preneoplasia to lung adenocarcinoma. Looking at the study overall: HLA loss of heterozygosity: 6% to 7.5% AIS, around 16% MIA, about 35% ADC, none AAH.

Patients had resection in Japan or China between about 2013 and 2017. Sequencing was performed with immunoSEQ multiplex PCR; in TCRdb, only in-frame clones are kept and a portion is missing. The data show roughly 40,000 clones, under 85% seen once. The sequenced sample consisted of FFPE invasive lung adenocarcinoma tissue. The receptor's source is a person in their sixties or seventies with lung adenocarcinoma.

CDR3 sequence (DNA): TGTGCCAGCAGCCGGGACAGGGGGAAGGAAGCTTTCTTT. Its translation: CASSRDRGKEAFF. This chain connects TRBV5-6 to TRBJ1-1; TRBD1 aligns across 11 bases. Germline V lookup: CDR1 SGHDT, CDR2 YYEEEE. V lost 4 bases to trimming and J lost 8 bases; unmatched junction nucleotides: 4. The CDR3 loop spans 13 amino acids.